Listed here are 8 T cell receptor beta chains from one sample, sequenced in a study of cytomegalovirus exposure and HLA in healthy donors. This PCR relied on a set of 60 Vbeta primers and 13 Jbeta primers. Clones were sequenced by immunoSEQ multiplex PCR, and TCRdb holds only the in-frame ones, with some missing. This sample has about 80,000 clones, with 60% to 85% found just once. The source material was PBMCs. These receptors originate from a woman between 35 and 50 years old in good health and CMV-seropositive.

The DNA of the CDR3 is TGTGCCAGCATCCCTCAGGTAATGGGGGCCGGTGGTGCGCCACCCCTCCACTTT. Translating gives CASIPQVMGAGGAPPLHF. V usage is TRBV2 and J usage is TRBJ1-6; the D gene is possibly TRBD1 (6 bases). Germline values: CDR1 SNHLY, CDR2 FYNNEI. The CDR3 spans 18 residues. Trimming stripped 7 bases from V and 11 bases from J, with 30 bases between. Complete variable domain (other parts from reference TRBV2 and TRBJ1-6): EPEVTQTPSHQVTQMGQEVILRCVPISNHLYFYWYRQILGQKVEFLVSFYNNEISEKSEIFDDQFSVERPDGSNFTLKIRSTKLEDSAMYFCASIPQVMGAGGAPPLHFGNGTRLTVT.

This rearrangement joins TRBV7-8 to TRBJ2-3; 7 bases match TRBD2. This CDR3 is 15 amino acids long. The J segment lost 2 bases and the V segment lost 5 bases, leaving 7 bases of the junction unmatched. Germline V gene sequence: CDR1 SGHVS, CDR2 FQNEAQ. The DNA of the CDR3 is TGTGCCAGCAGCCATACTAGCGCATACACAGATACGCAGTATTTT. Protein product: CASSHTSAYTDTQYF.

The chain recombines TRBV27 with TRBJ2-7; 9 nucleotides line up with TRBD2. Germline CDR1 MNHEY, CDR2 SMNVEV (reference sequence). Unmatched junction bases numbered 7, after V lost 6 bases and J lost 4 bases. This CDR3 contains 14 residues. The CDR3 DNA reads TGTGCCAGCAGGCGGCTAGCGGGGCCTTACGAGCAGTACTTC. It yields the protein CASRRLAGPYEQYF.

V is TRBV25-1 and J is TRBJ2-1; possible D gene TRBD2, 5 bases. Germline V gene data show CDR1 as MGHDK and CDR2 as SYGVNS. The CDR3 has 13 amino acids. V lost 4 bases and J 7 bases, leaving 11 bases between the germline ends. The CDR3 DNA reads as TGTGCCAGCAGTGTACGGACTTGGAATGAGCAGTTCTTC. This gives the protein CASSVRTWNEQFF. Looking up the rest from reference TRBV25-1 and TRBJ2-1 gives the full variable domain: EADIYQTPRYLVIGTGKKITLECSQTMGHDKMYWYQQDPGMELHLIHYSYGVNSTEKGDLSSESTVSRIRTEHFPLTLESARPSHTSQYLCASSVRTWNEQFFGPGTRLTVL.

As regards this clone: The same CDR3 can be traced to other DNA sequences in this sample. The V call is TRBV2, the J call TRBJ1-5; TRBD1 is a possible D gene (6 bases). The V gene's germline CDR1 is SNHLY and CDR2 FYNNEI. The V end lost 1 base, the J end lost 1 base, and 11 bases lay between the germline ends. This CDR3 contains 16 residues. CDR3 in DNA: TGTGCCAGCAGTGAAGGGGGGCGGAGGAGCAATCAGCCCCAGCATTTT. As protein: CASSEGGRRSNQPQHF.

This clone showed up just a few times. The rearrangement joins TRBV6-5 to TRBJ2-1, with TRBD2 matching over 9 bases. CDR3 size: 15 residues. V was pared by 7 bases and J by 3 bases, with 7 bases of the junction left unmatched. Germline values: CDR1 MNHEY, CDR2 SVGAGI. CDR3 protein: CASMIGTSSYNEQFF. CDR3 in DNA: TGTGCCAGCATGATCGGGACTAGCAGCTACAATGAGCAGTTCTTC.

The chain combines TRBV7-9 with TRBJ2-1; 11 nucleotides agree with TRBD2. There are 16 residues in the CDR3. From germline, CDR1 is SEHNR and CDR2 FQNEAQ (reference sequence). The J segment lost 7 bases and the V segment lost 5 bases, leaving 10 bases of the junction unmatched. CDR3 DNA: TGTGCCAGCAGCCCTAATAGCGGGGGGGCCTTAAATGAGCAGTTCTTC. This translates into CASSPNSGGALNEQFF.

The rearrangement joins TRBV6-5 to TRBJ1-6; TRBD1 matches 9 bases. Germline V gene lookup returns CDR1 MNHEY and CDR2 SVGAGI. CDR3 length: 15 amino acids. Trimming removed 6 bases from V and 6 bases from J; junction bases left unmatched: 6. The DNA for the CDR3 is TGTGCCAGCAGCCTACAGGGGGCGGGTAATTCACCCCTCCACTTT. It codes for CASSLQGAGNSPLHF.